This passage covers 5 T cell receptor beta chains from one sample sequenced in a study of blood T cells in healthy people across ages (dated by TCRdb to between 2014 and 2017). The library came from 5' RACE. The instrument given in TCRdb is Illumina HiSeq 2500. The second PCR ran for about 6 to 12 cycles and used a J-beta primer mix along with a sample-barcoded 5' primer. The public reads were reanalyzed by TCRdb: fastp trimming at Q25, MiXCR alignment, in-frame beta chains only. Each entry merges the rows of one CDR3 protein and shows their most common DNA and genes. The sample records roughly 1,500,000 distinct CDR3 sequences, about 40% of which are singletons. Roughly 7.9% of the sample comes from the top ten. The sample comprised blood. The receptors come from a woman aged 18-29 years in good health.

The V gene is TRBV9, the J gene TRBJ2-1; D not resolved. There are 12 residues in the CDR3. The germline gives CDR1 SGDLS, CDR2 YYNGEE. Deletions cut 2 bases from V and 9 bases from J, with 9 bases between. Here the CDR3 reads CASSVPPGEQFF. The CDR3 nucleotides are TGTGCCAGCAGCGTCCCTCCCGGTGAGCAGTTCTTC.

The chain recombines TRBV12-3 or TRBV12-4 with TRBJ2-6; TRBD2 is a possible D gene (6 bases). The V end was cut by 6 bases, the J end by 3 bases, with 12 bases between. CDR3 length equals 15 residues. The CDR3 DNA is TGTGCCAGCAGCTCCGGGAGCGATGGGGCCAACGTCCTGACTTTC. As protein: CASSSGSDGANVLTF.

This chain connects TRBV20-1 to TRBJ2-6; perhaps TRBD2 as D (5 bases). Trimming stripped 4 bases from V and 4 bases from J, with 14 bases between. There are 15 residues in the CDR3. Per the germline V gene, CDR1 is DFQATT and CDR2 is SNEGSKA (reference sequence). The CDR3 coding sequence is TGCAGTGCTATTGGAGGCCTCTTGGGGGCCAACGTCCTGACTTTC. Its protein is CSAIGGLLGANVLTF.

V usage is TRBV3-1 and J usage is TRBJ2-1; 13 nucleotides line up with TRBD2. CDR3 size: 17 residues. The junction had 6 bases not matched to a gene; V was cut back by 5 bases and J by 2 bases. The germline V gene has CDR1 LGHDT and CDR2 YNNKEL (reference sequence). The CDR3 here is CASSFRTSGGAYNEQFF. The CDR3 bases are TGTGCCAGCAGCTTTCGGACTAGCGGGGGAGCCTACAATGAGCAGTTCTTC.

The V call is TRBV30, the J call TRBJ1-6, with TRBD1 matching over 9 bases. CDR1 and CDR2 from the germline V gene are GTSNPN and SVGIG (reference sequence). After removal of 2 bases from V and 9 bases from J, the junction contained 14 bases not matched to a gene. The CDR3 is 17 residues long. The CDR3 region is CAWSTTGRDRAGSPLHF. The CDR3 DNA follows: TGTGCCTGGAGTACAACGGGACGGGACAGGGCAGGTTCACCCCTCCACTTT.